These 19 T cell receptor beta chains came from one sample sequenced in a study of T cell changes during pregnancy in multiple sclerosis. Assay used: immunoSEQ multiplex PCR; TCRdb lists only in-frame clones, some missing. The sample shows around 92,000 clones, 85% to 95% of them seen only once. The sample here was peripheral blood, taken in the first trimester of pregnancy. The receptor set was obtained from a female donor with multiple sclerosis, enrolled in a pregnancy study.

The chain is built from TRBV5-1 and TRBJ1-2; tentatively, D is TRBD1 (6 bases). This CDR3 has 18 amino acids. The germline V gene encodes CDR1 SGHRS and CDR2 YFSETQ. V lost 3 bases and J 6 bases, leaving 27 bases between the germline ends. The CDR3 here is CASSWNSLGGPVVDGYTF. The CDR3 DNA sequence: TGCGCCAGCAGCTGGAACTCCCTCGGGGGGCCCGTGGTTGATGGCTACACCTTC.

The chain links TRBV6-1 to TRBJ1-6; D is uncertain. The germline CDR1 and CDR2 sequences are MNHNS and SASEGT. This CDR3 has 12 residues. V was trimmed by 6 bases and J by 5 bases, leaving 5 bases between them. In nucleotides, the CDR3 is TGTGCCAGCAGCGCAGATAATTCACCCCTCCACTTT. Amino acid sequence: CASSADNSPLHF.

The genes are TRBV7-9 and TRBJ1-4, with D unclear. V lost 7 bases and J lost 7, with 22 bases in between. CDR3 length: 16 amino acids. Germline loops: CDR1 SEHNR, CDR2 FQNEAQ (reference sequence). CDR3 in amino acids: CASTPVRGAYPEKLFF. The CDR3 nucleotides read TGTGCCAGCACCCCAGTTCGCGGTGCCTATCCTGAAAAACTGTTTTTT.

This rearrangement joins TRBV6-6 to TRBJ1-6, with a weak D call TRBD1 (6 bases). V lost 4 bases and J 10 bases, leaving 14 bases between the germline ends. Looked up from germline, CDR1 is MNHNY and CDR2 is SVGAGI (reference sequence). The CDR3 contains 14 residues. CDR3 in DNA: TGTGCCAGCAGTTCCCCAGGGGTCAGCTCACCCCTCCACTTT. Translated, it gives CASSSPGVSSPLHF.

This clone was picked up one time. V and J are TRBV6-1 and TRBJ2-3, with 10 nucleotides matching TRBD2. V trimming: 6 bases; J trimming: 4 bases; junction bases outside the gene matches: 7. CDR3 length: 15 amino acids. Germline V lookup: CDR1 MNHNS, CDR2 SASEGT. CDR3 sequence reads: CASSAGLADSDTQYF. Written as DNA, the CDR3 is TGTGCCAGCAGCGCCGGACTAGCGGATTCAGATACGCAGTATTTT.

This rearrangement joins TRBV11-2 to TRBJ2-7; a weak D match, TRBD1 (5 bases). Trimming took off 5 bases at V and 5 bases at J, with 22 bases between the two ends. Germline CDR1 SGHAT, CDR2 FQNNGV. CDR3 length: 16 residues. CDR3 protein: CASSPELMTVPHEQYF. CDR3 in DNA: TGTGCCAGCAGCCCAGAGTTAATGACAGTACCACACGAGCAGTACTTC. Full variable domain (missing parts from reference TRBV11-2 and TRBJ2-7): EAGVAQSPRYKIIEKRQSVAFWCNPISGHATLYWYQQILGQGPKLLIQFQNNGVVDDSQLPKDRFSAERLKGVDSTLKIQPAKLEDSAVYLCASSPELMTVPHEQYFGPGTRLTVT.

This clone was detected a few times. This chain links TRBV4-1 with TRBJ1-1; 10 bases map to TRBD1. V lost 0 bases to trimming and J lost 0 bases; unmatched junction nucleotides: 7. Germline CDR1 and CDR2: MGHRA and YSYEKL. The CDR3 totals 18 residues. The DNA of the CDR3 is TGCGCCAGCAGCCAAGAAGTGACAGGGGGCCGTCTGAACACTGAAGCTTTCTTT. The encoded protein is CASSQEVTGGRLNTEAFF.

This chain connects TRBV6-4 to TRBJ2-3; TRBD2 is a possible D gene (6 bases). V lost 4 bases and J 3 bases, leaving 14 bases between the germline ends. CDR1 and CDR2 (germline): MRHNA, SNTAGT. The CDR3 has 15 amino acids. This CDR3 is CASSVRGTLTDTQYF. In DNA form, the CDR3 reads TGTGCCAGCAGTGTACGGGGGACCCTAACAGATACGCAGTATTTT.

CDR3 loop: CASSSTRSSEQYF. The CDR3 DNA follows: TGTGCCAGCAGCTCAACGAGGTCCAGCGAGCAGTACTTC. V gene TRBV5-4 combines with J gene TRBJ2-7, with D unresolved. CDR1 and CDR2 (germline): SGHNT, YYREEE (reference sequence). Trimming left V 3 bases short and J 6 bases short, with 13 bases between. The CDR3 has 13 residues.

The chain has TRBV13 and TRBJ2-1; 8 bases agree with TRBD2. This CDR3 spans 14 amino acids. Germline CDR1 and CDR2: PRHDT and FYEKMQ (reference sequence). The trim removed 4 bases at V and 4 bases at J, leaving 3 bases unmatched. CDR3 residues: CASSSRGGYNEQFF. The CDR3 nucleotides are TGTGCCAGCAGCTCACGGGGGGGGTACAATGAGCAGTTCTTC. The variable domain in full, completed from reference TRBV13 and TRBJ2-1, reads AAGVIQSPRHLIKEKRETATLKCYPIPRHDTVYWYQQGPGQDPQFLISFYEKMQSDKGSIPDRFSAQQFSDYHSELNMSSLELGDSALYFCASSSRGGYNEQFFGPGTRLTVL.

The chain links TRBV15 to TRBJ1-5; D remains ambiguous. This CDR3 has 13 amino acids. Looked up from germline, CDR1 is LNHNV and CDR2 is YYDKDF (reference sequence). Trimming cost V 0 bases and J 7 bases, with 7 bases left between them. The CDR3 DNA sequence: TGTGCCACCAGCAGAGATTCAGGCCAGCCCCAGCATTTT. It yields the protein CATSRDSGQPQHF.

CDR3 loop: CASADRGQNEKLFF. The DNA of the CDR3 is TGTGCCAGCGCGGACAGGGGGCAGAATGAAAAACTGTTTTTT. The rearrangement links TRBV6-1 to TRBJ1-4, with 11 bases identical to TRBD1. The germline V gene has CDR1 MNHNS and CDR2 SASEGT. The CDR3 has 14 amino acids. V shed 8 bases, J shed 5 bases, and the junction held 4 bases outside the gene matches.

The V call is TRBV7-3, the J call TRBJ2-1; the match to TRBD2 covers 7 bases. Per the germline V gene, CDR1 is SGHTA and CDR2 is FQGTGA. V was pared by 3 bases and J by 1 base, with 3 bases of the junction left unmatched. The CDR3 extends over 15 amino acids. CDR3 nucleotide sequence: TGTGCCAGCAGCTTCGGGGGAGGGTCCTACAATGAGCAGTTCTTC. This codes for CASSFGGGSYNEQFF.

In DNA form, the CDR3 reads TGCGCCAGCAGCCAAACGACAGGTTGGGGAGAGACCCAGTACTTC. Translated, it gives CASSQTTGWGETQYF. The J gene is TRBJ2-5, the V gene TRBV4-1, with a weak D call TRBD1 (6 bases). CDR1 MGHRA and CDR2 YSYEKL come from the germline V gene. V lost 2 bases and J lost 4, with 14 bases in between. CDR3 length: 15 amino acids.

This sequence joins TRBV5-5 and TRBJ2-5; D gene uncertain. The CDR3 has 13 residues. V was trimmed by 0 bases and J by 5 bases, leaving 8 bases between them. In germline, CDR1 is SGHKS, CDR2 YYEKEE (reference sequence). CDR3 region: CASSLVPPETQYF. In DNA, the CDR3 is TGTGCCAGCAGCTTGGTCCCCCCGGAGACCCAGTACTTC. Full variable domain (missing parts from reference TRBV5-5 and TRBJ2-5): DAGVTQSPTHLIKTRGQQVTLRCSPISGHKSVSWYQQVLGQGPQFIFQYYEKEERGRGNFPDRFSARQFPNYSSELNVNALLLGDSALYLCASSLVPPETQYFGPGTRLLVL.

The V gene is TRBV6-1, the J gene TRBJ2-7, with 7 bases that match TRBD2. The trim removed 4 bases at V and 1 base at J, leaving 4 bases unmatched. Germline CDR1 reads MNHNS; CDR2 reads SASEGT. This CDR3 comprises 14 residues. The CDR3 spells CASSVGLTSYEQYF. DNA of the CDR3: TGTGCCAGCAGTGTGGGACTAACGTCCTACGAGCAGTACTTC.

The genes are TRBV18 and TRBJ2-7; 7 bases are a match to TRBD1. V was pared by 4 bases and J by 3 bases, with 6 bases of the junction left unmatched. The CDR3 length is 14 residues. Per the germline V gene, CDR1 is KGHSH and CDR2 is LQKENI. CDR3 region: CASSLSGQNYEQYF. CDR3 bases: TGTGCCAGCTCACTGTCGGGACAGAACTACGAGCAGTACTTC.

The V and J genes are TRBV27 and TRBJ2-7; 9 bases are a match to TRBD1. V was clipped by 6 bases and J by 5 bases; unmatched bases: 8. There are 14 residues in the CDR3. Germline assignment: CDR1 MNHEY and CDR2 SMNVEV (reference sequence). As DNA, the CDR3 is TGTGCCAGCAGCCTAAACAGGGGGCAAAACGAGCAGTACTTC. Protein product: CASSLNRGQNEQYF.

This chain uses TRBV10-1 with TRBJ1-1; tentatively, D is TRBD1 (6 bases). Per the germline V gene, CDR1 is WNHNN and CDR2 is SYGVQD (reference sequence). CDR3 length: 18 residues. V was pared by 0 bases and J by 1 base, with 18 bases between. CDR3 nucleotide sequence: TGCGCCAGCAGTGAGTCGGAAGGCAGGGGTTGGACGAACACTGAAGCTTTCTTT. Translating it yields CASSESEGRGWTNTEAFF.